This T cell receptor beta chain was observed in a study of blood T cell repertoires in COVID-19. Across the whole study: Sites across the United States, Italy and Spain contributed samples from acute and convalescent COVID-19. From T cells, B-cell-depleted T cells, or PBMCs came the material, which was cDNA or gDNA.

A few counts support this clone. As handled by the study authors: Cell counts per sample came from amplifying reference gene primers. The repertoire was sequenced with immunoSEQ multiplex PCR; TCRdb's copy has only in-frame clones and lacks some. The V and J calls and clone size come from that table; D and trimming were worked out from the DNA. The table includes about 190,000 clones, 82% detected once. The sequencing input was peripheral blood. This sequence was found in a woman in her 30s with acute or convalescent COVID-19.

CDR3 amino acids: CASTRDSANTGELFF. As DNA, the CDR3 is TGTGCCAGCACTCGGGACTCCGCGAACACCGGGGAGCTGTTTTTT. V gene TRBV25-1 combines with J gene TRBJ2-2, with D possibly TRBD2 on 6 matching bases. In germline, CDR1 is MGHDK, CDR2 SYGVNS. Trimming took 7 bases from V and 0 from J, leaving 12 bases between them. The CDR3 extends over 15 amino acids.